The next 30 T cell receptor beta chains were all read from a single sample in a study of cytomegalovirus exposure and HLA in healthy donors. In the PCR, 60 Vbeta and 13 Jbeta primers were used. This table comes from immunoSEQ multiplex PCR, and its TCRdb copy is limited to in-frame clones, with some not included. The sample includes approximately 190,000 clones, roughly four fifths seen only once; the top ten take 0.075% to 0.1%. Material: PBMCs. These receptors came from a boy younger than 10 in good health and CMV-seronegative.

The V gene is TRBV4-3, the J gene TRBJ2-7; D possibly corresponds to TRBD2 (5 bases). The germline V gene encodes CDR1 LGHNA and CDR2 YSLEER. The CDR3 has 13 amino acids. Trimming left V 0 bases short and J 6 bases short, with 9 bases between. The CDR3 spells CASSQDLGSEQYF. The DNA of the CDR3 is TGCGCCAGCAGCCAAGATCTGGGGAGCGAGCAGTACTTC.

The V call is TRBV2, the J call TRBJ1-5; D is unclear. The V gene lost 4 bases and the J gene lost 0 bases, with 16 bases spanning the gap. CDR1 is SNHLY, CDR2 FYNNEI, per germline. The CDR3 sequence is 17 residues long. The CDR3 bases are TGTGCCAGCAGTGTCCGACAATTCCATTATAGCAATCAGCCCCAGCATTTT. Residues: CASSVRQFHYSNQPQHF.

This clone was picked up a small number of times. The chain recombines TRBV4-1 with TRBJ2-3, with TRBD2 identical over 8 bases. Unmatched junction bases numbered 18, after V lost 6 bases and J lost 1 base. The CDR3 loop spans 19 amino acids. Germline CDR1 reads MGHRA; CDR2 reads YSYEKL. CDR3 region: CASSLDLSGGLRGTDTQYF. The CDR3 nucleotides are TGCGCCAGCAGTCTGGATCTAAGCGGGGGCCTCCGTGGCACAGATACGCAGTATTTT.

This clone was observed a few times. The chain joins TRBV6-1 to TRBJ1-6; D uncertain. The germline V gene encodes CDR1 MNHNS and CDR2 SASEGT. This CDR3 contains 15 residues. Trimming removed 7 bases from V and 0 bases from J, with 10 bases in between. The CDR3 coding sequence is TGTGCCAGCACTTTAGAGAGCTCCTATAATTCACCCCTCCACTTT. Amino acids: CASTLESSYNSPLHF.

The genes are TRBV7-2 and TRBJ2-3, with 14 bases aligning to TRBD2. After removal of 0 bases from V and 6 bases from J, the junction contained 5 bases not matched to a gene. Germline loops: CDR1 SGHTA, CDR2 FQGNSA. The CDR3 length is 17 residues. The CDR3: CASSLAGGLAGGDTQYF. The CDR3 DNA sequence: TGTGCCAGCAGCTTAGCGGGTGGACTAGCGGGGGGTGATACGCAGTATTTT. Drawing the rest from reference TRBV7-2 and TRBJ2-3, the complete variable domain is GAGVSQSPSNKVTEKGKDVELRCDPISGHTALYWYRQSLGQGLEFLIYFQGNSAPDKSGLPSDRFSAERTGGSVSTLTIQRTQQEDSAVYLCASSLAGGLAGGDTQYFGPGTRLTVL.

For this clone: The sample has other DNA sequences that encode this CDR3 too. The chain links TRBV7-3 to TRBJ2-1; 11 bases are shared with TRBD2. The trim removed 2 bases at V and 5 bases at J, leaving 2 bases unmatched. Per germline, CDR1 SGHTA and CDR2 FQGTGA. The CDR3 runs to 15 residues. CDR3 coding DNA: TGTGCCAGCAGCTTACTAGCGGGGGGTGACAATGAGCAGTTCTTC. It codes for CASSLLAGGDNEQFF. Full variable domain (remainder filled in from reference TRBV7-3 and TRBJ2-1): GAGVSQTPSNKVTEKGKYVELRCDPISGHTALYWYRQSLGQGPEFLIYFQGTGAADDSGLPNDRFFAVRPEGSVSTLKIQRTERGDSAVYLCASSLLAGGDNEQFFGPGTRLTVL.

The V gene is TRBV7-9, the J gene TRBJ2-3; TRBD1 aligns across 8 bases. Trimming cost V 5 bases and J 1 base; bases outside gene matches: 5. Germline V gene lookup returns CDR1 SEHNR and CDR2 FQNEAQ (reference sequence). CDR3 length: 15 amino acids. CDR3 residues: CASSKGTGGTDTQYF. In DNA, the CDR3 is TGTGCCAGCAGCAAAGGGACAGGCGGCACAGATACGCAGTATTTT.

The chain links TRBV7-2 to TRBJ1-1, with D tentatively TRBD1 (6 bases). V was shortened by 5 bases and J by 8 bases, with 12 bases between the two germline ends. The CDR3 consists of 12 residues. The germline V gene encodes CDR1 SGHTA and CDR2 FQGNSA. CDR3 sequence (DNA): TGTGCCAGCAGCGTAGGTGGGACAGAAGCTTTCTTT. Its protein is CASSVGGTEAFF.

This clone was seen a handful of times. This chain connects TRBV27 to TRBJ1-6; D gene ambiguous. Trimming took 2 bases from V and 8 from J, leaving 7 bases between them. Germline lookup yields CDR1 MNHEY and CDR2 SMNVEV (reference sequence). The CDR3 has 13 amino acids. Here the CDR3 reads CASSLAVDSPLHF. CDR3 nucleotides: TGTGCCAGCAGTTTAGCGGTGGATTCACCCCTCCACTTT.

The V and J genes are TRBV11-2 and TRBJ1-2; the D is unclear. V shed 4 bases and J shed 5 bases, with 8 bases lying between them. There are 12 residues in the CDR3. Germline CDR1 reads SGHAT; CDR2 reads FQNNGV. CDR3 amino acids: CASSSGLYGYTF. For the CDR3, the DNA is TGTGCCAGCAGCTCGGGATTATATGGCTACACCTTC. Using reference TRBV11-2 and TRBJ1-2 for the parts outside the CDR3, the full variable domain is EAGVAQSPRYKIIEKRQSVAFWCNPISGHATLYWYQQILGQGPKLLIQFQNNGVVDDSQLPKDRFSAERLKGVDSTLKIQPAKLEDSAVYLCASSSGLYGYTFGSGTRLTVV.

In DNA form, the CDR3 reads TGTGCCAGCAGGGCTGGAGGAAACGTCCTGACTTTC. Amino acids: CASRAGGNVLTF. This chain uses TRBV7-9 with TRBJ2-6; possible D gene TRBD2, 5 bases. V lost 6 bases, J lost 10 bases, and 10 bases lay in between. Germline V CDR1 and CDR2: SEHNR, FQNEAQ (reference sequence). This CDR3 spans 12 amino acids.

The rearrangement uses TRBV28 and TRBJ2-3, with D maybe TRBD1 (5 bases). Germline-derived CDR1 and CDR2 are MDHEN and SYDVKM. The CDR3 extends over 14 amino acids. The germline V and J ends were trimmed by 6 bases and 3 bases, with 13 bases remaining between them. The CDR3 DNA reads TGTGCCAGCAGCCGCCGGGCAGGGACAGATACGCAGTATTTT. Protein sequence: CASSRRAGTDTQYF.

As to this clone: Other DNA sequences in the same sample also yield this CDR3. The chain has TRBV10-3 and TRBJ1-2; 8 nucleotides align to TRBD1. The CDR3 loop spans 13 amino acids. V lost 10 bases to trimming and J lost 4 bases; unmatched junction nucleotides: 8. Germline CDR1 and CDR2: ENHRY and SYGVKD. The DNA of the CDR3 is TGTGCCACCCTGAGACAGGGGACCTATGGCTACACCTTC. Its protein is CATLRQGTYGYTF.

The chain's CDR3 is CASSLRGEAYNSPLHF. The CDR3 coding sequence is TGTGCCAGCTCACTCAGGGGAGAAGCCTATAATTCACCCCTCCACTTT. The J gene is TRBJ1-6, the V gene TRBV18, with D perhaps TRBD1 (6 bases). The CDR3 runs to 16 residues. Trimming removed 4 bases at V and 2 bases at J, with 12 bases between. CDR1 KGHSH and CDR2 LQKENI come from the germline V gene.

The rearrangement links TRBV5-5 to TRBJ1-6; TRBD1 matches 8 bases. This CDR3 is built from 14 residues. The trim removed 4 bases at V and 6 bases at J, leaving 3 bases unmatched. From germline, CDR1 is SGHKS and CDR2 YYEKEE (reference sequence). The DNA of the CDR3 is TGTGCCAGCAGCCCCGACAGGGGTAATTCACCCCTCCACTTT. It is translated as CASSPDRGNSPLHF.

V and J are TRBV4-2 and TRBJ2-7, with 7 bases lining up with TRBD1. Trimming took 1 base from V and 5 from J; bases not matched to a gene: 11. The CDR3 has 16 residues. Germline V gives CDR1 LGHNA, CDR2 YNFKEQ. The CDR3 bases are TGTGCCAGCAGCCAAGTGGGTTTGGACAGGCGGGACGAGCAGTACTTC. Its translation is CASSQVGLDRRDEQYF.

The genes are TRBV25-1 and TRBJ1-2, with TRBD1 matching over 11 bases. The CDR3 spans 15 residues. Trimming cost V 6 bases and J 1 base; bases outside gene matches: 4. Germline assignment: CDR1 MGHDK and CDR2 SYGVNS. The CDR3, as DNA: TGTGCCAGCAGATGGACAGGGGGCCGTAACTATGGCTACACCTTC. This sequence encodes CASRWTGGRNYGYTF.

This rearrangement joins TRBV30 to TRBJ2-7; D is uncertain. V was cut by 0 bases and J by 7 bases, with 13 bases left in between. CDR3 length: 13 residues. CDR1 is GTSNPN and CDR2 is SVGIG in the germline V gene (reference sequence). The CDR3 spells CAWSVGSRGEQYF. Here the CDR3 DNA reads TGTGCCTGGAGTGTTGGTTCCCGCGGAGAGCAGTACTTC.

The genes are TRBV6-5 and TRBJ1-1, with TRBD1 identical over 7 bases. The J segment lost 5 bases and the V segment lost 8 bases, leaving 11 bases of the junction unmatched. The germline V gene encodes CDR1 MNHEY and CDR2 SVGAGI. CDR3 length: 14 amino acids. The CDR3 DNA sequence: TGTGCCAGCCTCCAAATCAGGGGGGATACTGAAGCTTTCTTT. Its translation is CASLQIRGDTEAFF.

The chain recombines TRBV7-2 with TRBJ2-2, with 9 bases matching TRBD2. The junction had 13 bases not matched to a gene; V was cut back by 6 bases and J by 5 bases. The germline V gene encodes CDR1 SGHTA and CDR2 FQGNSA. The CDR3 is 17 amino acids. As DNA, the CDR3 is TGTGCCAGCAGAAACCGGGTGCGGGGGGGTCGGACCGGGGAGCTGTTTTTT. Amino acids: CASRNRVRGGRTGELFF.

The rearrangement joins TRBV10-3 to TRBJ2-7, with a tentative D call TRBD1 (6 bases). CDR1 ENHRY and CDR2 SYGVKD come from the germline V gene. The CDR3 length is 12 residues. V lost 6 bases and J 0 bases, leaving 6 bases between the germline ends. In DNA form, the CDR3 reads TGTGCCATCAGGGACAGCTCCTACGAGCAGTACTTC. It codes for CAIRDSSYEQYF.

The chain links TRBV6-1 to TRBJ1-2, with a weak D call TRBD1 (6 bases). The CDR3 is 14 residues long. CDR1 is MNHNS, CDR2 SASEGT, per germline. V gave up 5 bases and J gave up 2 bases, with 12 bases separating them. The chain's CDR3 is CASSSRTVNYGYTF. The CDR3 DNA reads TGTGCCAGCAGTTCCCGGACAGTCAACTATGGCTACACCTTC.

This CDR3 is CASSERVAGGLQETQYF. The CDR3 region has the DNA TGTGCCAGCAGTGAAAGGGTAGCGGGGGGACTACAAGAGACCCAGTACTTC. V gene TRBV6-1 combines with J gene TRBJ2-5; TRBD2 aligns across 10 bases. Germline trimming cut 2 bases from V and 2 bases from J; bases unmatched to any gene: 8. The CDR3 sequence is 17 residues long. Germline lookup yields CDR1 MNHNS and CDR2 SASEGT.

The J gene is TRBJ1-5, the V gene TRBV9; D is unclear. CDR3 length: 14 residues. Trimming stripped 0 bases from V and 4 bases from J, with 8 bases between. Germline V gene lookup returns CDR1 SGDLS and CDR2 YYNGEE. DNA for the CDR3: TGTGCCAGCAGCGTAGGCAGTGGTAATCAGCCCCAGCATTTT. Its protein is CASSVGSGNQPQHF.

The chain uses TRBV5-5 and TRBJ2-1; 8 bases agree with TRBD2. The germline V gene has CDR1 SGHKS and CDR2 YYEKEE (reference sequence). This CDR3 comprises 16 residues. The V gene end was trimmed by 2 bases and the J gene end by 4 bases; junction bases not matched to a gene: 8. CDR3 sequence reads: CASSFRGGPGYNEQFF. The CDR3 nucleotides are TGTGCCAGCAGCTTTCGCGGGGGGCCAGGGTACAATGAGCAGTTCTTC.

The chain joins TRBV7-9 to TRBJ1-2, with a tentative D call TRBD1 (5 bases). V was pared by 4 bases and J by 7 bases, with 16 bases between. Germline CDR1 and CDR2: SEHNR and FQNEAQ (reference sequence). This CDR3 has 14 residues. The CDR3 is CASSSTGTWRGYTF. As DNA, the CDR3 is TGTGCCAGCAGCTCAACCGGGACTTGGCGTGGCTACACCTTC.

J is TRBJ2-5 and V is TRBV7-3, with D unresolved. The V end lost 1 base, the J end lost 4 bases, and 7 bases lay between the germline ends. The length of the CDR3 is 13 residues. CDR1 and CDR2 (germline): SGHTA, FQGTGA. The CDR3 loop is CASSLKVRETQYF. The CDR3 DNA reads TGTGCCAGCAGCTTAAAAGTCAGAGAGACCCAGTACTTC.

J is TRBJ2-1 and V is TRBV27; D ambiguous. Germline-derived CDR1 and CDR2 are MNHEY and SMNVEV (reference sequence). The V gene lost 2 bases and the J gene lost 10 bases, with 12 bases spanning the gap. The CDR3 has 13 amino acids. The CDR3 loop reads CASSLDLPGEQFF. DNA of the CDR3: TGTGCCAGCAGTTTAGACCTCCCCGGGGAGCAGTTCTTC.

This chain links TRBV4-2 with TRBJ1-1; D is ambiguous. The germline gives CDR1 LGHNA, CDR2 YNFKEQ. The CDR3 runs 17 residues. V lost 6 bases and J lost 1, with 21 bases in between. Here the CDR3 DNA reads TGTGCCAGCAGGCACATAACCGGGGTCAGTGAGAACACTGAAGCTTTCTTT. Translated, it gives CASRHITGVSENTEAFF.

A few counts support this clone. The V call is TRBV23-1, the J call TRBJ2-7, with D unresolved. TRBV23-1 is an ORF, and what it does is uncertain. V was shortened by 6 bases and J by 3 bases, with 24 bases between the two germline ends. The CDR3 sequence is 17 residues long. The CDR3 protein is CASRPIQITDVHYEQYF. CDR3 coding DNA: TGCGCCAGCAGACCCATCCAAATCACAGACGTACACTACGAGCAGTACTTC.